These 24 T cell receptor beta chains share one sample of origin, sequenced in a study of T-cell reconstitution after alpha-beta-depleted transplantation in children. Unique molecular identifiers were used to barcode this TCRbeta library. TCRdb reprocessed the PCR reads via MiXCR and lists one record per CDR3 protein. The data hold 420,000 or so distinct CDR3 sequences, with roughly 10% observed a single time. The sequencing here drew on PBMCs from the stem cell graft donor, taken from the stem cell graft. The receptors shown here come from a human donor who donated a stem cell graft to a child with acute myeloid leukemia.

This clonotype was detected ten times or more. The gene calls are TRBV29-1 and TRBJ2-5, with D tentatively TRBD1 or TRBD2 (6 bases each). CDR1 is SQVTM, CDR2 ANQGSEA, per germline. V was clipped by 4 bases and J by 5 bases, with 14 bases between them. This CDR3 comprises 13 residues. This CDR3 reads CSVVMGGLETQYF. The DNA for the CDR3 is TGCAGCGTTGTCATGGGGGGCCTGGAGACCCAGTACTTC.

This chain joins TRBV7-2 and TRBJ2-2, with unresolved D. The CDR3 sequence is 14 residues long. Germline V gene lookup returns CDR1 SGHTA and CDR2 FQGNSA. V was trimmed by 6 bases and J by 4 bases, leaving 12 bases between them. The CDR3 region has the DNA TGTGCCAGCAGTCAATTCCTGGTCACCGGGGAGCTGTTTTTT. Amino acids: CASSQFLVTGELFF. The entire variable domain, with the rest obtained from reference TRBV7-2 and TRBJ2-2, is as follows: GAGVSQSPSNKVTEKGKDVELRCDPISGHTALYWYRQSLGQGLEFLIYFQGNSAPDKSGLPSDRFSAERTGGSVSTLTIQRTQQEDSAVYLCASSQFLVTGELFFGEGSRLTVL.

The V and J genes are TRBV4-1 and TRBJ2-3, with D possibly matching TRBD1 (6 bases). Per germline, CDR1 MGHRA and CDR2 YSYEKL. CDR3 size: 12 residues. Trimming took off 1 base at V and 12 bases at J, with 11 bases between the two ends. The CDR3 region has the DNA TGCGCCAGCAGCCAAGGACCGGGACACCAGTATTTT. The encoded protein is CASSQGPGHQYF.

This clonotype turned up a few times. This chain connects TRBV7-8 to TRBJ1-5, with D perhaps matching TRBD1 (5 bases). Looked up from germline, CDR1 is SGHVS and CDR2 is FQNEAQ. Trimming cost V 5 bases and J 3 bases, with 11 bases left between them. The CDR3 sequence is 14 residues long. CDR3 residues: CASSPWDLNQPQHF. CDR3 in DNA: TGTGCCAGCAGCCCATGGGACCTCAATCAGCCCCAGCATTTT.

In this sample, this clonotype turned up many times. CDR3 sequence reads: CSTKNLGASSYEQYF. As DNA, the CDR3 is TGCAGCACCAAAAATCTCGGGGCCTCCTCCTACGAGCAGTACTTC. V and J are TRBV29-1 and TRBJ2-7; D possibly uses TRBD1 or TRBD2 (5 bases each). This CDR3 is 15 amino acids long. CDR1 is SQVTM and CDR2 is ANQGSEA in the germline V gene. V was cut by 8 bases and J by 0 bases, with 20 bases left in between.

The chain is built from TRBV30 and TRBJ2-5, with D maybe TRBD1 (5 bases). Trimming cost V 8 bases and J 5 bases, with 12 bases left between them. CDR3 length: 11 residues. Looked up from germline, CDR1 is GTSNPN and CDR2 is SVGIG (reference sequence). CDR3 residues: CALGRWETQYF. The DNA for the CDR3 is TGTGCCCTGGGGCGGTGGGAGACCCAGTACTTC.

This clonotype came up a few times. The J gene is TRBJ2-5, the V gene TRBV7-2; 9 bases line up with TRBD1. Germline CDR1 and CDR2: SGHTA and FQGNSA. With 3 bases clipped from V and 2 bases from J, the junction kept 4 bases outside the gene matches. The CDR3 is 15 amino acids. The CDR3 is CASSFRDRAQETQYF. In DNA form, the CDR3 reads TGTGCCAGCAGCTTCCGGGACAGGGCACAAGAGACCCAGTACTTC.

This clonotype turned up a few times. In nucleotides, the CDR3 is TGTGCCAGCAGTGCAGGGTTCACCGGGGAGCTGTTTTTT. Protein: CASSAGFTGELFF. V usage is TRBV12-3 or TRBV12-4 and J usage is TRBJ2-2, with TRBD1 as a possible D gene (5 bases). This CDR3 region has 13 residues. Trimming stripped 5 bases from V and 4 bases from J, with 8 bases between.

This clonotype was seen many times. The V call is TRBV2, the J call TRBJ2-1; D ambiguous. Trimming removed 5 bases from V and 3 bases from J, with 5 bases in between. CDR1 is SNHLY, CDR2 FYNNEI, per germline. The CDR3 has 12 amino acids. CDR3 region: CASSKDYNEQFF. For the CDR3, the DNA is TGTGCCAGCAGTAAGGACTACAATGAGCAGTTCTTC.

The chain links TRBV29-1 to TRBJ2-7; perhaps TRBD1 as D (5 bases). CDR3 length: 12 amino acids. With 6 bases removed from V and 4 bases from J, the gap between germline ends came to 13 bases. In germline, CDR1 is SQVTM, CDR2 ANQGSEA. For the CDR3, the DNA is TGCAGCGTGGCCGTGGGGCCATACGAGCAGTACGTC. Its protein product is CSVAVGPYEQYV.

This clonotype occurred a few times. The chain combines TRBV5-5 with TRBJ1-4; 9 positions agree with TRBD1. Unmatched junction bases numbered 8, after V lost 5 bases and J lost 3 bases. This CDR3 is built from 16 residues. Germline loops: CDR1 SGHKS, CDR2 YYEKEE (reference sequence). The CDR3 sequence: CASSIDRGNANEKLFF. In DNA form, the CDR3 reads TGTGCCAGCAGTATAGACAGGGGGAATGCTAATGAAAAACTGTTTTTT.

V gene TRBV6-1 combines with J gene TRBJ2-7; 8 bases map to TRBD1. Germline V CDR1 and CDR2: MNHNS, SASEGT. Trimming took 3 bases from V and 2 from J; bases not matched to a gene: 9. This CDR3 contains 16 residues. The CDR3 region is CASSDPTGAPPYEQYF. The CDR3 DNA reads TGTGCCAGCAGTGACCCGACAGGGGCCCCTCCCTACGAGCAGTACTTC.

The J gene is TRBJ2-6, the V gene TRBV7-2, with TRBD1 as a possible D gene (6 bases). The CDR3 has 16 residues. V was trimmed by 2 bases and J by 4 bases, leaving 12 bases between them. Germline-derived CDR1 and CDR2 are SGHTA and FQGNSA. This CDR3 is CASSLSTGKGANVLTF. The DNA of the CDR3 is TGTGCCAGCAGCTTAAGTACAGGGAAAGGGGCCAACGTCCTGACTTTC.

This clonotype has only a few counts. The J gene is TRBJ2-7, the V gene TRBV6-2 or TRBV6-3; 13 bases align to TRBD2. J was trimmed by 4 bases and V by 5 bases; bases with no gene match: 5. Looked up from germline, CDR1 is MNHEY and CDR2 is SVGEGT. This CDR3 is built from 15 residues. This chain's CDR3 is CASSQQTSGRYEQYF. The DNA for the CDR3 is TGTGCCAGCAGTCAACAGACTAGCGGGAGGTACGAGCAGTACTTC.

This clonotype was found many times. This chain uses TRBV20-1 with TRBJ2-5; no clear D. This CDR3 spans 11 amino acids. Germline V gene sequence: CDR1 DFQATT, CDR2 SNEGSKA (reference sequence). V gave up 6 bases and J gave up 5 bases, with 10 bases separating them. The CDR3 DNA sequence: TGCAGTGCATATGGGTGGGAGACCCAGTACTTC. This encodes CSAYGWETQYF.

J is TRBJ2-1 and V is TRBV27; tentatively, D is TRBD1 (5 bases). Germline V lookup: CDR1 MNHEY, CDR2 SMNVEV (reference sequence). This CDR3 is 15 amino acids long. The germline V and J ends were trimmed by 5 bases and 6 bases, with 17 bases remaining between them. CDR3 loop: CASSPRWGYFNEQFF. Here the CDR3 DNA reads TGTGCCAGCAGTCCCAGGTGGGGCTATTTCAATGAGCAGTTCTTC.

This clonotype turned up a few times. The gene calls are TRBV6-1 and TRBJ2-5; D is perhaps TRBD1 (6 bases). The CDR3 sequence is 12 residues long. Trimming pared 6 bases from V and 3 bases from J, leaving 8 bases between. CDR1 and CDR2 from the germline V gene are MNHNS and SASEGT. This CDR3 is CASRRTEETQYF. The CDR3 region has the DNA TGTGCCAGCAGGCGGACAGAAGAGACCCAGTACTTC.

With respect to this clonotype: The CDR3 does not close with the conserved phenylalanine or tryptophan, likely indicating a read error. It is unclear where the CDR3 begins or ends on the DNA, so no DNA is shown, and the CDR3 is as TCRdb lists it. The genes are TRBV3-1 and TRBJ2-1; whether TRBD2, the table's D call, matches the DNA was not checked. Germline CDR1 is LGHDT and CDR2 is YNNKEL (reference sequence). Including both end residues, the CDR3 is 12 amino acids long. CDR3 loop: CASSQIPGLGVS.

The chain couples TRBV5-1 to TRBJ2-3; TRBD2 aligns across 13 bases. Trimming took 0 bases from V and 6 from J; bases not matched to a gene: 16. CDR3 length: 20 amino acids. Per germline, CDR1 SGHRS and CDR2 YFSETQ. In DNA form, the CDR3 reads TGCGCCAGCAGCTTGGCGCTGACTAGCGGGAGGAGTTTTTGGTTGGATACGCAGTATTTT. Residues: CASSLALTSGRSFWLDTQYF.

In this sample, this clonotype turned up a few times. The J gene is TRBJ2-5, the V gene TRBV11-2, with 7 bases identical to TRBD1. CDR1 and CDR2 from the germline V gene are SGHAT and FQNNGV. With V trimmed by 3 bases and J by 2 bases, 9 bases remained unmatched. The CDR3 sequence is 16 residues long. As DNA, the CDR3 is TGTGCCAGCAGCTTCAAAGTTAGGGACAGTCAAGAGACCCAGTACTTC. This sequence encodes CASSFKVRDSQETQYF.

The table lists this clonotype with a few counts. The CDR3 DNA is TGTGCCAGCAGCTTAAACCCAGGGGTGGGTGGCGAGACCCAGTACTTC. Translation: CASSLNPGVGGETQYF. The chain employs TRBV7-9 and TRBJ2-5, with TRBD1 as a possible D gene (6 bases). The CDR3 is 16 amino acids. Germline V gene sequence: CDR1 SEHNR, CDR2 FQNEAQ (reference sequence). The V gene lost 2 bases and the J gene lost 5 bases, with 18 bases spanning the gap.

The chain joins TRBV7-2 to TRBJ2-1, with a weak D call TRBD1 (8 bases). V gave up 7 bases and J gave up 8 bases, with 18 bases separating them. Germline V CDR1 and CDR2: SGHTA, FQGNSA. This CDR3 contains 14 residues. CDR3 residues: CASKTGGASDEQFF. In DNA, the CDR3 is TGTGCCAGCAAAACAGGGGGGGCTTCCGATGAGCAGTTCTTC.

This clonotype has a count of ten or more. The CDR3 coding sequence is TGTGCCAGCTCACGCGGGACAGTCGACAATGAGCAGTTCTTC. This codes for CASSRGTVDNEQFF. This rearrangement joins TRBV18 to TRBJ2-1; possible D gene TRBD1, 7 bases. CDR1 is KGHSH and CDR2 is LQKENI in the germline V gene. The length of the CDR3 is 14 residues. The V end lost 4 bases, the J end lost 5 bases, and 12 bases lay between the germline ends.

With regard to this clonotype: Just one base apart from a much larger clone, this may be a read error. The rearrangement uses TRBV5-6 and TRBJ2-5; 8 bases line up with TRBD2. J was trimmed by 4 bases and V by 4 bases; bases with no gene match: 3. This CDR3 region has 13 residues. From germline, CDR1 is SGHDT and CDR2 YYEEEE. The CDR3 DNA follows: TGTGCCAGCAGCCCCCGGGAGGGAGAGACCCAGTACTTC. Protein sequence: CASSPREGETQYF. The full variable domain, rest sourced from reference TRBV5-6 and TRBJ2-5, is DAGVTQSPTHLIKTRGQQVTLRCSPKSGHDTVSWYQQALGQGPQFIFQYYEEEERQRGNFPDRFSGHQFPNYSSELNVNALLLGDSALYLCASSPREGETQYFGPGTRLLVL.